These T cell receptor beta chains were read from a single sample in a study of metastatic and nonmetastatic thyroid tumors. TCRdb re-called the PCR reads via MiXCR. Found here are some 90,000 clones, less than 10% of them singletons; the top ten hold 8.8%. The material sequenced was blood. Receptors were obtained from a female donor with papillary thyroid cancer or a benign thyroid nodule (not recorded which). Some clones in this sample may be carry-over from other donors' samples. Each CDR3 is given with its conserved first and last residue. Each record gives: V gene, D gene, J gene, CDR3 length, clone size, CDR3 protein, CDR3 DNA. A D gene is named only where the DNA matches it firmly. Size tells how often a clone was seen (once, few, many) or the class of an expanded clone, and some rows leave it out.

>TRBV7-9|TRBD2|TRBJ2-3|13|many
CASDGTNTDTQYF
TGTGCCTCGGACGGGACTAACACAGATACGCAGTATTTT
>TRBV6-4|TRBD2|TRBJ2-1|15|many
CASSGVAGEYNEQFF
TGTGCCAGCAGTGGCGTGGCGGGGGAGTACAATGAGCAGTTCTTC
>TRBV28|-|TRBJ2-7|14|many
CASSHPPDGYEQYF
TGTGCCAGCAGTCATCCCCCCGACGGTTACGAGCAGTACTTC
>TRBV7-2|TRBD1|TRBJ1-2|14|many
CASSIPGQDYGYTF
TGTGCCAGCAGCATACCGGGACAGGACTATGGCTACACCTTC
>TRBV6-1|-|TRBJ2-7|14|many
CASSEGYGPYEQYF
TGTGCCAGCAGTGAAGGGTACGGACCCTACGAGCAGTACTTC
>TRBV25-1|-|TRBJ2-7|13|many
CASSNGISYEQYF
TGTGCCAGCAGTAACGGGATTTCCTACGAGCAGTACTTC
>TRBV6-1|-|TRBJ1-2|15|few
CASKLTLDGGAGYTF
TGTGCCAGTAAACTAACACTCGACGGTGGGGCCGGCTACACCTTC
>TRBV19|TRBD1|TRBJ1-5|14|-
CASRGRGDNQPQHF
TGTGCCAGTAGAGGCAGGGGGGACAATCAGCCCCAGCATTTT
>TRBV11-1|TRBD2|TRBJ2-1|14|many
CASSLLAGGNEQFF
TGTGCCAGCAGCTTACTAGCGGGGGGTAATGAGCAGTTCTTC
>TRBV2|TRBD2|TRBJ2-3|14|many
CASSERGAPDTQYF
TGTGCCAGCTCTGAGCGGGGGGCGCCGGATACGCAGTATTTT
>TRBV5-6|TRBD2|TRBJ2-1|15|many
CASSPRGGLANEQFF
TGTGCCAGCAGCCCCCGGGGGGGGCTAGCCAATGAGCAGTTCTTC
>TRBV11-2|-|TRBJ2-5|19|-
CASSLVKPGSGTVVETQYF
TGTGCCAGCAGCTTAGTCAAGCCAGGCAGCGGAACGGTTGTGGAGACCCAGTACTTC
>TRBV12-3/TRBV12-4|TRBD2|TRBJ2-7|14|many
CASSKERGIYEQYF
TGTGCCAGCAGTAAGGAGCGGGGGATCTACGAGCAGTACTTC
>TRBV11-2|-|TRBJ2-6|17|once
CASSLGGDFFGANVPTF
TGTGCCAGCAGCTTAGGAGGGGATTTCTTCGGGGCCAACGTCCCGACTTTC
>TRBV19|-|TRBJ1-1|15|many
CASSTRDWENTEAFF
TGTGCCAGTAGTACGAGAGACTGGGAGAACACTGAAGCTTTCTTT
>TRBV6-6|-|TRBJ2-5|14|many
CASSYGASSETQYF
TGTGCCAGCAGTTACGGGGCTAGCTCAGAGACCCAGTACTTC
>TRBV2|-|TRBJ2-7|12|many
CAMGDETYEQYF
TGTGCCATGGGGGACGAAACCTACGAGCAGTACTTC